What follows is one TCR beta chain and its context. This clonotype was observed at least ten times. Its antigen target is currently unknown. No much larger clone is present one base from it, and per-base qualities are unavailable. Amplification of TCR beta CDR3 regions was carried out from RNA transcripts. The first round of RT-PCR for the TCR CDR3 was performed with the HTBI primer set and the Qiagen OneStep RT-PCR kit. The libraries were constructed in a second round of multiplex PCR and then size-selected and purified. Sequencing of the libraries was done on an Illumina HiSeq2000 using paired-end 100 bp reads. Turning to the authors' computational methods: SOAPnuke was used to process the raw data, with reads discarded if the reads contained adapters or uncalled bases, had a mean Phred below 15, or lacked an exact constant-primer or identifier match. COPE v1.2.5 was used to merge the high-quality paired reads, and each unique nucleotide sequence was defined as a clonotype. MiTCR v1.1 was used to align the clonotypes against IMGT TRBV, TRBD and TRBJ reference segments. Only V-J combinations with frequency above 0.0001, covering about 99% of repertoires, were analysed. The TCS score was defined as the ratio of F50 (clonal expansion) to E x V (chaos), calculated using BLOSUM62-based TCRdist between CDR3 peptides within each V-J. Welch's t-statistics and random forest reduced around 520 V-J features to roughly 13, which were used in a naive Bayes classifier (R e1071). Using fastp at Q25 and MiXCR, TCRdb reprocessed the public reads and kept productive beta chains. Every entry covers one CDR3 protein and lists the most common genes and DNA from its rows. TCRdb, not the original authors, processed these V and J calls. The sample has some 600,000 distinct CDR3 sequences on record, approximately 13% of them singletons. The ten largest clones capture less than 6% of the sample.

The data originate from a study of T cells in Graves' hyperthyroidism and ophthalmopathy (dated by TCRdb to between 2018 and 2021). About the study as a whole: Peripheral blood was sampled at the time of initial diagnosis, prior to any treatment. A discovery cohort of around 98 patients, approximately 44 with Graves' ophthalmopathy and 55 to 65 with stable Graves' hyperthyroidism, was used to find distinguishing TCR V-J signatures. Prospective prediction of ophthalmopathy was tested in an independent validation cohort of fewer than 20 hyperthyroidism patients and 15 to 17 patients who later progressed to ophthalmopathy. For training and testing, the 100 patients in the discovery cohort were randomly divided in a 7:3 ratio. The study also compared thyroid tissue and blood T-cell repertoires from more than 5 Graves' hyperthyroidism patients. After sampling, hyperthyroidism patients received methimazole starting at 30 mg daily, and ophthalmopathy patients received high-dose intravenous methylprednisolone. TCR Vbeta CDR3 sequencing of some 140 peripheral blood samples (around 45 ophthalmopathy, roughly 72 hyperthyroidism and some 17 progressor patients) is reported in the paper. The research as a whole found: No statistical method was used to fix the sample size in advance, and group allocation was not hidden from the investigators. Blood samples also contained most of the expanded thyroid clonotypes (frequency above 0.001), which suggests that blood repertoires may reflect thyroid immune responses. During validation, the model predicted progression to ophthalmopathy a median of approximately 6.5 months ahead of onset, with roughly 65% sensitivity and 72% to 80% specificity. A model built on a 13 V-J signature distinguished ophthalmopathy from stable hyperthyroidism, reaching over 85% sensitivity and around 81% specificity in cross-validation and 80%/75% in testing.

The hyperthyroidism patients were between 18 and 65 years old and newly diagnosed, with a disease duration of less than 2 months. The study excluded patients with uncontrolled infections, other autoimmune diseases, pregnancy or lactation. Diagnoses were based on clinical symptoms, serum thyroxine and TRAb, thyroid ultrasound and orbital computed tomography. Blood from progressor patients was collected at the time of first diagnosis with hyperthyroidism, before any ophthalmopathy symptoms had appeared. Ficoll-Paque density gradient centrifugation was used to isolate PBMCs from about 9 ml of fresh peripheral blood. Patients classed as progressors first received a Graves' hyperthyroidism diagnosis and then went on to develop ophthalmopathy during follow-up. Total RNA was extracted using Trizol reagent, and RNA quality was assessed on an Agilent 2100 Bioanalyzer. The sequence derives from a woman in her 30s with Graves' hyperthyroidism that later progressed to Graves' ophthalmopathy. The sequenced sample was blood.

The CDR3 corresponds to CASSLIWASSSYEQYF. Here is the DNA: TGTGCCAGCAGCTTAATATGGGCTAGCAGCTCCTACGAGCAGTACTTC. Recombination linked TRBV7-8 to TRBJ2-7, and possibly TRBD2, on 5 matching bases. The CDR3 starts with the cysteine, ends with the phenylalanine, and has 16 residues. Here the CDR3 DNA is all that survives: 48 bases in frame from base 1. A distance of 14 bases separates the germline ends of V and J, which lose 2 bases and 0 bases respectively. CDR1 and CDR2 are read off the germline V gene as SGHVS and FQNEAQ.